These 25 T cell receptor beta chains share one sample of origin, sequenced in a study of blood T cell repertoires in COVID-19. Clones were read by immunoSEQ multiplex PCR, and TCRdb kept only the in-frame ones, dropping some. The profile shows about 230,000 clones, nearly 85% of them singletons. The sample taken for sequencing was peripheral blood. These receptors were obtained from a woman aged 25-40 years with COVID-19, enrolled during active disease.

The chain carries TRBV5-5 and TRBJ2-7; possibly TRBD2 for D (6 bases). V dropped 4 bases and J dropped 6 bases, with 14 bases sitting between them. Looked up from germline, CDR1 is SGHKS and CDR2 is YYEKEE (reference sequence). The length of the CDR3 is 13 residues. CDR3 nucleotides: TGTGCCAGCAGCCCCCCCCACGGGGGCGAGCAGTACTTC. Translated, it gives CASSPPHGGEQYF.

There are a few counts of this clone. V gene TRBV5-1 combines with J gene TRBJ1-2; TRBD1 matches 10 bases. Germline CDR1 SGHRS, CDR2 YFSETQ. The CDR3 is made up of 14 amino acids. With V trimmed by 3 bases and J by 7 bases, 6 bases remained unmatched. DNA for the CDR3: TGCGCCAGCAGCTATCCCGGGACAGGGGTTGGCTACACCTTC. It specifies CASSYPGTGVGYTF. The full variable domain, in which reference TRBV5-1 and TRBJ1-2 provide the parts outside the CDR3, is KAGVTQTPRYLIKTRGQQVTLSCSPISGHRSVSWYQQTPGQGLQFLFEYFSETQRNKGNFPGRFSGRQFSNSRSEMNVSTLELGDSALYLCASSYPGTGVGYTFGSGTRLTVV.

The chain combines TRBV6-5 with TRBJ2-7, with D tentatively TRBD1 (5 bases). The germline gives CDR1 MNHEY, CDR2 SVGAGI. The V end lost 5 bases, the J end lost 0 bases, and 11 bases lay between the germline ends. This CDR3 is built from 14 residues. CDR3 loop: CASSQATVSYEQYF. CDR3 coding DNA: TGTGCCAGCAGTCAGGCGACAGTCTCCTACGAGCAGTACTTC.

This chain joins TRBV4-2 and TRBJ1-3; D is possibly TRBD1 (5 bases). The CDR3 spans 17 residues. Trimming pared 0 bases from V and 2 bases from J, leaving 14 bases between. Germline V gene lookup returns CDR1 LGHNA and CDR2 YNFKEQ. DNA for the CDR3: TGTGCCAGCAGCCAAGAGGAGGGGAGGAAGGCTGGAAACACCATATATTTT. Translated, it gives CASSQEEGRKAGNTIYF.

This sequence joins TRBV29-1 and TRBJ2-1, with a tentative D call TRBD2 (8 bases). Germline V gene lookup returns CDR1 SQVTM and CDR2 ANQGSEA. CDR3 length: 17 residues. Trimming took off 6 bases at V and 7 bases at J, with 28 bases between the two ends. CDR3 in amino acids: CSVGGGLRQGKGNEQFF. The CDR3 nucleotides read TGCAGCGTCGGCGGGGGGTTAAGACAGGGTAAAGGTAATGAGCAGTTCTTC.

The V gene is TRBV12-5, the J gene TRBJ2-3; 8 bases align to TRBD1. This CDR3 region has 15 residues. Looked up from germline, CDR1 is LGHNT and CDR2 is FRNRAP. J gave up 6 bases and V 0 bases, and 5 bases lay outside the gene matches. CDR3 in amino acids: CASGLVQGVGDTQYF. In nucleotides, the CDR3 is TGTGCTAGTGGTTTGGTACAGGGGGTGGGGGATACGCAGTATTTT.

The J gene is TRBJ2-3, the V gene TRBV7-3; TRBD2 agrees at 9 bases. Trimming at V came to 6 bases and at J to 0 bases, leaving 13 bases not matched to a gene. This CDR3 contains 18 residues. The germline V gene has CDR1 SGHTA and CDR2 FQGTGA. CDR3 sequence: CASSQKAGGGLSTDTQYF. The CDR3 DNA sequence: TGTGCCAGCAGTCAGAAAGCGGGGGGCGGCCTTAGCACAGATACGCAGTATTTT.

The rearrangement joins TRBV7-3 to TRBJ2-3; tentative D call: TRBD1 (6 bases). Trimming stripped 4 bases from V and 5 bases from J, with 16 bases between. Germline V gives CDR1 SGHTA, CDR2 FQGTGA. The CDR3 is 15 amino acids. CDR3 DNA: TGTGCCAGCAGCTCCACAGGGTCCCGGGGAGATACGCAGTATTTT. It translates to CASSSTGSRGDTQYF.

V and J are TRBV27 and TRBJ2-2, with TRBD1 as a possible D gene (6 bases). Per germline, CDR1 MNHEY and CDR2 SMNVEV (reference sequence). The V end was cut by 6 bases, the J end by 5 bases, with 19 bases between. The CDR3 is 16 amino acids. The CDR3 nucleotides read TGTGCCAGCAGATCACTCAGGGCAGGGGTAACCGGGGAGCTGTTTTTT. Translated, it gives CASRSLRAGVTGELFF.

The gene calls are TRBV6-5 and TRBJ1-6; the D is unclear. The CDR3 is made up of 13 amino acids. Germline loops: CDR1 MNHEY, CDR2 SVGAGI. V dropped 2 bases and J dropped 12 bases, with 11 bases sitting between them. The CDR3 DNA is TGTGCCAGCAGTTACCGGGAGGAGGGACCCCTCCACTTT. Residues: CASSYREEGPLHF.

V usage is TRBV27 and J usage is TRBJ1-3; 11 nucleotides align to TRBD1. This CDR3 is built from 14 residues. In germline, CDR1 is MNHEY, CDR2 SMNVEV (reference sequence). V shed 5 bases and J 8 bases; nucleotides not matched to a gene: 5. The CDR3 is CASSPGTGGDTIYF. The CDR3 region has the DNA TGTGCCAGCAGTCCGGGGACAGGGGGGGACACCATATATTTT.

This clone was seen only a few times. This chain uses TRBV7-9 with TRBJ2-3; 9 nucleotides agree with TRBD2. The CDR3 consists of 16 residues. J lost 7 bases, V lost 1 base, and 9 bases had no gene match. The germline V gene has CDR1 SEHNR and CDR2 FQNEAQ (reference sequence). This CDR3 is CASSLVRSGSLNTQYF. CDR3 coding DNA: TGTGCCAGCAGCTTAGTTCGTAGCGGGAGTCTGAATACGCAGTATTTT.

The V and J genes are TRBV19 and TRBJ1-1; tentative D call: TRBD1 (5 bases). The CDR3 sequence is 14 residues long. V shed 3 bases and J shed 1 base, with 9 bases lying between them. Germline V CDR1 and CDR2: LNHDA, SQIVND (reference sequence). As DNA, the CDR3 is TGTGCCAGTAGTATCGGCAGGGCGAACACTGAAGCTTTCTTT. Encoded protein: CASSIGRANTEAFF.

In this sample, this clone turned up a few times. This chain uses TRBV10-2 with TRBJ1-2, with D unclear. Germline-derived CDR1 and CDR2 are WSHSY and SAAADI. Trimming shortened V by 3 bases and J by 8 bases, and 16 bases separated the two germline ends. The length of the CDR3 is 14 residues. DNA of the CDR3: TGCGCCAGCAGTGAAATGGTGGGCTATCCGGGCTACACCTTC. Amino acids: CASSEMVGYPGYTF.

V usage is TRBV6-6 and J usage is TRBJ2-3, with D uncertain. Germline-derived CDR1 and CDR2 are MNHNY and SVGAGI (reference sequence). The CDR3 sequence is 14 residues long. Trimming cost V 1 base and J 4 bases, with 9 bases left between them. CDR3 DNA: TGTGCCAGCAGTTACTTCGACTCCTCAGATACGCAGTATTTT. This codes for CASSYFDSSDTQYF.

Notes on this clone: The sample contains more than one DNA sequence encoding this CDR3. V and J are TRBV3-1 (or the pseudogene TRBV3-2) and TRBJ2-7; TRBD1 aligns across 8 bases. CDR3 size: 14 residues. Germline-derived CDR1 and CDR2 are LGHDT and YNNKEL (reference sequence). J gave up 2 bases and V 4 bases, and 4 bases lay outside the gene matches. CDR3 DNA sequence: TGTGCCAGCAGCCCCAGGGGGCAGACCTACGAGCAGTACTTC. It codes for CASSPRGQTYEQYF.

The count of this clone is one. This chain uses TRBV29-1 with TRBJ2-2; 7 bases match TRBD1. V lost 7 bases, J lost 6 bases, and 8 bases stayed unmatched. Germline V gives CDR1 SQVTM, CDR2 ANQGSEA. The CDR3 runs 13 residues. The CDR3 loop reads CSAKNTGAGELFF. CDR3 coding DNA: TGCAGCGCTAAAAATACAGGGGCCGGGGAGCTGTTTTTT.

V usage is TRBV15 and J usage is TRBJ2-7, with TRBD1 as a possible D gene (6 bases). Trimming stripped 1 base from V and 2 bases from J, with 12 bases between. The V gene's germline CDR1 is LNHNV and CDR2 YYDKDF (reference sequence). This CDR3 is 15 amino acids long. The CDR3 is CATSRAPSGAYEQYF. Here the CDR3 DNA reads TGTGCCACCAGCAGAGCCCCTTCAGGGGCCTACGAGCAGTACTTC.

This clone has only a few counts. The rearrangement links TRBV18 to TRBJ2-7, with 12 bases aligning to TRBD1. Per germline, CDR1 KGHSH and CDR2 LQKENI. J gave up 6 bases and V 2 bases, and 8 bases lay outside the gene matches. The CDR3 is made up of 16 amino acids. The DNA of the CDR3 is TGTGCCAGCTCACCAGACGGGACAGGGGGCCTTGGCGAGCAGTACTTC. The encoded protein is CASSPDGTGGLGEQYF.

The chain couples TRBV28 to TRBJ1-4; D may be TRBD1 (5 bases). Trimming shortened V by 5 bases and J by 1 base, and 11 bases separated the two germline ends. The V gene's germline CDR1 is MDHEN and CDR2 SYDVKM. The CDR3 length is 15 residues. The CDR3 sequence is CASSLGGLTNEKLFF. Here the CDR3 DNA reads TGTGCCAGCAGTCTGGGGGGGTTAACTAATGAAAAACTGTTTTTT.

The V call is TRBV18, the J call TRBJ2-3, with 12 positions matching TRBD1. This CDR3 contains 15 residues. Trimming removed 6 bases from V and 4 bases from J; junction bases left unmatched: 5. Germline assignment: CDR1 KGHSH and CDR2 LQKENI. CDR3 nucleotides: TGTGCCAGCTCGCCCGGGACAGGGGGCCCAGATACGCAGTATTTT. Its protein is CASSPGTGGPDTQYF.

Comment on this clone: Other DNA sequences in this sample translate to the same CDR3. This rearrangement joins TRBV24-1 to TRBJ2-5; 8 bases fit TRBD1. The germline gives CDR1 KGHDR, CDR2 SFDVKD. V lost 4 bases and J lost 5; bases outside the gene matches: 8. The CDR3 contains 15 residues. The CDR3 loop is CATSDSGQGGETQYF. The CDR3, as DNA: TGTGCCACCAGTGACTCAGGACAGGGTGGTGAGACCCAGTACTTC.

V is TRBV6-1 and J is TRBJ1-2; D is possibly TRBD1 (6 bases). Germline assignment: CDR1 MNHNS and CDR2 SASEGT. V was cut by 3 bases and J by 4 bases, with 12 bases left in between. The CDR3 is made up of 14 amino acids. The CDR3 DNA is TGTGCCAGCAGTGAGGCGGGGGCTGGCTATGGCTACACCTTC. Translation: CASSEAGAGYGYTF.

The table lists this clone with a count of one. The rearrangement uses TRBV9 and TRBJ2-2; tentatively, D is TRBD1 (6 bases). V dropped 3 bases and J dropped 1 base, with 7 bases sitting between them. Germline V CDR1 and CDR2: SGDLS, YYNGEE. This CDR3 has 14 residues. CDR3 amino acids: CASSATGNTGELFF. CDR3 DNA: TGTGCCAGCAGCGCGACAGGGAACACCGGGGAGCTGTTTTTT. The full variable domain, its missing parts supplied by reference TRBV9 and TRBJ2-2, is DSGVTQTPKHLITATGQRVTLRCSPRSGDLSVYWYQQSLDQGLQFLIQYYNGEERAKGNILERFSAQQFPDLHSELNLSSLELGDSALYFCASSATGNTGELFFGEGSRLTVL.

The rearrangement uses TRBV7-9 and TRBJ2-7; 7 bases align to TRBD2. The trim removed 4 bases at V and 2 bases at J, leaving 11 bases unmatched. CDR1 is SEHNR, CDR2 FQNEAQ, per germline (reference sequence). This CDR3 spans 16 amino acids. The CDR3: CASSWGGSANPYEQYF. Written as DNA, the CDR3 is TGTGCCAGCAGCTGGGGGGGTAGCGCAAACCCCTACGAGCAGTACTTC.